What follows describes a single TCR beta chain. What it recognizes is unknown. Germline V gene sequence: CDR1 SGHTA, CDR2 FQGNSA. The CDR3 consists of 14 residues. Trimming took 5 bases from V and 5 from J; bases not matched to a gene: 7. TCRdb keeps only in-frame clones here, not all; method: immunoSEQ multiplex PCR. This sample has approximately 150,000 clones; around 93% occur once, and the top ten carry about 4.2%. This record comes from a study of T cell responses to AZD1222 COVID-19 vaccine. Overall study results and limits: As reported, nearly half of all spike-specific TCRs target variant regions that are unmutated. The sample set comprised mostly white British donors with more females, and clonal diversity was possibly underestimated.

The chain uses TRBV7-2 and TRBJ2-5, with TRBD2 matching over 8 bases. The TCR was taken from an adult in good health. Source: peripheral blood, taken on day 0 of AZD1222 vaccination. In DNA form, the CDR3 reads TGTGCCAGCAGCCGCGGACTAGCAGGGGAGACCCAGTACTTC. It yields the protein CASSRGLAGETQYF.